This TCR beta chain was found in a study of a mutant IDH1 vaccine in newly diagnosed glioma. Study overall: Vaccine administration was initiated 4-6 weeks following radiotherapy alone, or with temozolomide cycles.

Assay: immunoSEQ multiplex PCR; the TCRdb copy retains only in-frame clones and omits some. The sample gives 45,000 to 60,000 clones, 78% of which show up once; 5.2% is in the top ten. Concerning this clone: The antigen remains undetermined.

As to time point: week 5, during vaccination. Topical imiquimod was applied with each vaccine dose, which held 300 ug of mutant IDH1 20-mer peptide. Each of the donors came in with new WHO grade 3 or 4 astrocytomas that were IDH1-mutant and ATRX-lost. This CDR3 region has 14 residues. The germline V gene encodes CDR1 GTSNPN and CDR2 SVGIG (reference sequence). Trimming removed 3 bases from V and 0 bases from J; junction bases left unmatched: 4. The chain is built from TRBV30 and TRBJ1-2; 7 positions agree with TRBD1. The TCR was taken from a man aged 50-60 years with glioma. Specimen: PBMCs, collected from a glioma patient whose treatment included an IDH1 peptide vaccine. The CDR3 DNA reads TGTGCCTGGAGACAGGGGCCGTCTAACTATGGCTACACCTTC. Translation: CAWRQGPSNYGYTF.